These T cell receptor beta chains were read from a single sample in a study of shared clonotypes between healthy human individuals. The table came from immunoSEQ multiplex PCR; TCRdb's copy has only in-frame clones and leaves some out. The data hold about 1.1 million clones, with 70% to 85% observed a single time. The sample taken for sequencing was memory CD4+ T cells from PBMCs. These receptors were collected from a man aged 18 to 30 in good health. Some clones in this sample may be carry-over from other donors' samples. Both conserved end residues are part of each CDR3. Fields, in order: CDR3 DNA, CDR3 protein, D gene, clone size, V gene, J gene. A D gene is named only where the DNA matches it firmly. Size values are once, few and many counts, or a class for expanded clones, and some rows have none.

TGTGCCACGGCACTGACTAGCGATCACAATGAGCAGTTCTTC	CATALTSDHNEQFF	TRBD2	.	TRBV10-3	TRBJ2-1
TGTGCCAGCAGCGTCGGGACTACCCAAGAGACCCAGTACTTC	CASSVGTTQETQYF	TRBD2	.	TRBV9	TRBJ2-5
TGTGCCAGCAGCAATTGGAGGGGACAGCCAGCCTACGAGCAGTACTTC	CASSNWRGQPAYEQYF	.	.	TRBV27	TRBJ2-7
TGTGCCAGCTCACCCTTCGGAGGGGCAGTTCCCTACGAGCAGTACTTC	CASSPFGGAVPYEQYF	.	.	TRBV18	TRBJ2-7
TGTGCCAGCAGCCCCCAAGGATGGGACAGGGGAGTTTCACCCCTCCACTTT	CASSPQGWDRGVSPLHF	TRBD1	.	TRBV9	TRBJ1-6
TGTGCCAGCAGTTTGATTGGTGAAAAACTGTTTTTT	CASSLIGEKLFF	.	.	TRBV27	TRBJ1-4
TGCGCCAGCAGCTTGGGGGCAGGAGGAAATTTTAATGAAAAACTGTTTTTT	CASSLGAGGNFNEKLFF	.	.	TRBV5-1	TRBJ1-4
TGCGCCAGCAGTCGGACAAAAGAGACCCAGTACTTC	CASSRTKETQYF	.	.	TRBV5-1	TRBJ2-5
TGTGCCAGCAGGCCGGCCGGAGCTAATACGCAGTATTTT	CASRPAGANTQYF	.	.	TRBV27	TRBJ2-3
TGTGCCAGCAGATTGGAGACGCTCGGATACGAGCAGTACTTC	CASRLETLGYEQYF	.	.	TRBV2	TRBJ2-7
TGTGCCATCAGTGGGGACAGGGGTAATGAGCAGTTCTTC	CAISGDRGNEQFF	TRBD1	.	TRBV10-3	TRBJ2-1
TGTGCCAGCAGCCCCGGCGGGGGACTAGCGGGAGTCGAGCAGTACTTC	CASSPGGGLAGVEQYF	TRBD2	.	TRBV7-8	TRBJ2-7
TGTGCCAGCTCACCGGTCTTGGGGGAGCAGTTCTTC	CASSPVLGEQFF	.	.	TRBV18	TRBJ2-1
TGTGCCAGCAGGGCAACCGGGACAGGCACCTATGGCTACACCTTC	CASRATGTGTYGYTF	TRBD1	.	TRBV6-5	TRBJ1-2
TGTGCCAGCTCACGGTCCACAGGGTCGAATGAGCAGTTCTTC	CASSRSTGSNEQFF	.	few	TRBV18	TRBJ2-1
TGCGCCAGCAGCTTGGGGACAGGGTGGAACACTGAAGCTTTCTTT	CASSLGTGWNTEAFF	TRBD1	.	TRBV5-1	TRBJ1-1
TGTGCCAGCAGTGAAGGAAAGAACCGACGAGAGGGCTACACCTTC	CASSEGKNRREGYTF	.	.	TRBV6-1	TRBJ1-2
TGTGCCAGCAGCGGGCTAGCGGGAGTCACCGGGGAGCTGTTTTTT	CASSGLAGVTGELFF	TRBD2	.	TRBV9	TRBJ2-2
TGCAGCGTTGCAGGGGGCAGGAAAGACGAGCAGTACTTC	CSVAGGRKDEQYF	TRBD1	.	TRBV29-1	TRBJ2-7
TGTGCCAGCAGTTACCCAAGTACAGGGCCGGGGGAGCAGTACTTC	CASSYPSTGPGEQYF	.	.	TRBV6-6	TRBJ2-7
TGTGCCAGCAGCGTGACAGGGATCTATGGCTACACCTTC	CASSVTGIYGYTF	TRBD1	few	TRBV5-6	TRBJ1-2
TGTGCCACCGAGGGACTTGCCTACGAGCAGTACTTC	CATEGLAYEQYF	.	.	TRBV10-3	TRBJ2-7
TGTGCCAGCAGCCAAGATCTTAGGGCCGGAAACACCATATATTTT	CASSQDLRAGNTIYF	.	few	TRBV4-2	TRBJ1-3